This T cell receptor beta chain is from a study of cytomegalovirus exposure and HLA in healthy donors. The study, taken as a whole, reports: TCR beta chains numbering 164 were designated cytomegalovirus-associated. Reportedly, cytomegalovirus status was diagnosed with high sensitivity and specificity. Rare TCR sequences dominated, though some public TCRs recurred in many donors.

Comment on this clone: The antigen is undetermined.

Germline V gene sequence: CDR1 SGHTA, CDR2 FQGNSA. Trimming at V came to 2 bases and at J to 12 bases, leaving 5 bases not matched to a gene. The CDR3 is 12 amino acids. The method was immunoSEQ multiplex PCR; TCRdb's version includes in-frame clones alone and lacks a portion of them. This sample carries approximately 150,000 clones, under 95% of them seen once, and the ten largest clones take about 2.9%. Sequences were obtained from PBMCs. This rearrangement joins TRBV7-2 to TRBJ2-7, with 9 bases fitting TRBD1. This receptor was identified in a woman aged 18-29 years in good health and CMV-seropositive. DNA for the CDR3: TGTGCCAGCAGCTTACCGGGACAGGGTATGTACTTC. This translates into CASSLPGQGMYF.